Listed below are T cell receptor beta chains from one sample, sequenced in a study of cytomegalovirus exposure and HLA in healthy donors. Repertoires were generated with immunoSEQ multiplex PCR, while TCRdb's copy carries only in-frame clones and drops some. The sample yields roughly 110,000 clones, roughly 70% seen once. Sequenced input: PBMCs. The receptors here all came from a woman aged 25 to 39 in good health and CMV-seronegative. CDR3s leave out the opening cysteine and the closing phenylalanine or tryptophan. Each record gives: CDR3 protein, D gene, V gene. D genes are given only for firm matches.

ASSTGLAGVSAGELF | TRBD2 | TRBV5-1
AWTTGHYSGNTIY | - | TRBV30
ASSQGGQGSSPLH | - | TRBV6-5
ASSHIGLVNEQF | TRBD2 | TRBV4-1
ASSGQGGQY | - | TRBV2
ASGLTRTEMNTEAF | - | TRBV12-5
ASSLVGGAGGTQY | - | TRBV11-3
ASRRDRDNQPQH | TRBD1 | TRBV2
ASMQGLLGYT | - | TRBV6-5
ASSRTSGGPNTDTQY | TRBD2 | TRBV9
ASSLTSGSSTGELF | TRBD2 | TRBV5-1
ASSYGTGGSEAF | TRBD1 | TRBV6-5
ASATWPNTEAF | - | TRBV6-1
ASSFFGSGEAF | - | TRBV5-4
ASSPPPGYSGSYEQY | - | TRBV19
ASRRQGGGDEQF | TRBD1 | TRBV7-9
ASSSGQGGDLETQY | TRBD1 | TRBV5-4
ASRRGLDTEAF | - | TRBV6-5
ASSERNRGHGYT | TRBD1 | TRBV6-1
ASSSGQGRWGYT | TRBD1 | TRBV27
ASSWTDPGEKLF | - | TRBV5-1
ASSLLAGGLGETQY | TRBD2 | TRBV5-6
ATSGPGTGDYNEQF | TRBD1 | TRBV15
ASRTRGETQY | - | TRBV28
ASSGARADTQY | - | TRBV10-1
ASWSGELF | - | TRBV19
ASSYSSGARGQPQH | - | TRBV6-5
ASNLAGTVYEQY | TRBD1 | TRBV5-8
AWSINSGSETQY | - | TRBV30